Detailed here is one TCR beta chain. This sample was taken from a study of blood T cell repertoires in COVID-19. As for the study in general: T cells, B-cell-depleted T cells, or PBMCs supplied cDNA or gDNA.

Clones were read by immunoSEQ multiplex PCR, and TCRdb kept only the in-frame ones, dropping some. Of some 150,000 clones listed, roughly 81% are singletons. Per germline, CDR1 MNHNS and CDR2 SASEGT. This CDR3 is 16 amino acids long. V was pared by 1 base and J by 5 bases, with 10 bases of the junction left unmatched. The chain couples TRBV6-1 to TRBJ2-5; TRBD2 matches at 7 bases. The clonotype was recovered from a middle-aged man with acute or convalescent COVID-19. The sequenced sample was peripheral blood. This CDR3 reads CASSEGFGRKEETQYF. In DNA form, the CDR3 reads TGTGCCAGCAGTGAAGGTTTCGGGAGGAAGGAGGAGACCCAGTACTTC.